These 3 T cell receptor beta chains were all obtained from the same sample, sequenced in a study of blood T cell repertoires in COVID-19. Assay: immunoSEQ multiplex PCR; the TCRdb copy retains only in-frame clones and omits some. The repertoire consists of about 26,000 clones, with over 85% occurring once and the leading ten covering roughly 3.1%. The sample consisted of peripheral blood. Receptors were obtained from a human donor in a cohort sampled during active COVID-19.

V and J are TRBV24-1 and TRBJ2-3, with TRBD2 matching over 7 bases. Losses at the gene ends were 7 bases for V and 2 bases for J; bases not matched to a gene: 5. CDR1 and CDR2 from the germline V gene are KGHDR and SFDVKD. There are 14 residues in the CDR3. In nucleotides, the CDR3 is TGTGCCACCAGGGCTAGCGGAATCACAGATACGCAGTATTTT. Translated: CATRASGITDTQYF.

CDR3 DNA: TGTGCCAGCAGTTTAGGCAGAAACTATGGCTACACCTTC. The encoded protein is CASSLGRNYGYTF. V is TRBV12-3 or TRBV12-4 and J is TRBJ1-2; no clear D gene. Trimming took 1 base from V and 2 from J, leaving 5 bases between them. The CDR3 has 13 amino acids.

The chain has TRBV6-5 and TRBJ1-2; 10 nucleotides agree with TRBD1. The CDR3 consists of 13 residues. Trimming removed 6 bases from V and 7 bases from J; junction bases left unmatched: 5. CDR1 and CDR2 (germline): MNHEY, SVGAGI. CDR3 in amino acids: CASSPDRGLGYTF. CDR3 in DNA: TGTGCCAGCAGCCCCGACAGGGGGCTTGGCTACACCTTC.